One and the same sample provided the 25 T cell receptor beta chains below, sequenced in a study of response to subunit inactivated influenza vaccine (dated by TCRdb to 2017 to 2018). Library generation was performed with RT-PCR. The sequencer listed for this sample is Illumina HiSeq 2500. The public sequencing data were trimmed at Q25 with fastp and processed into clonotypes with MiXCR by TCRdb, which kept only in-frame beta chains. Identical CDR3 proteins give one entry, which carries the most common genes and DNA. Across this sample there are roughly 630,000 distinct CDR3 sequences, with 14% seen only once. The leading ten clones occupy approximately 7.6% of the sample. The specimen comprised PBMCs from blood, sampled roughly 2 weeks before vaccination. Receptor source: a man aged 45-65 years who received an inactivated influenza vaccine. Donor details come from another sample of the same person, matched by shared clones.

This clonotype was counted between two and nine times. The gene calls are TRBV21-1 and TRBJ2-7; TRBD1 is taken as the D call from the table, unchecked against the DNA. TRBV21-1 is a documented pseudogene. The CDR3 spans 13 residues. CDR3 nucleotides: TGTGCCAGCAGCAAAGAAGGCGCGACCGAGCAGTACTTC. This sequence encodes CASSKEGATEQYF.

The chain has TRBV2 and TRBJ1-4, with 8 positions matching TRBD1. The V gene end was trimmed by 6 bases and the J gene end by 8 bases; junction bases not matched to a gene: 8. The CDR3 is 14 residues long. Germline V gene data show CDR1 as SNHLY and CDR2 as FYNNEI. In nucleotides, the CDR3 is TGTGCCAGCAGATATCAGGGGGCGAAAGAAAAACTGTTTTTT. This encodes CASRYQGAKEKLFF.

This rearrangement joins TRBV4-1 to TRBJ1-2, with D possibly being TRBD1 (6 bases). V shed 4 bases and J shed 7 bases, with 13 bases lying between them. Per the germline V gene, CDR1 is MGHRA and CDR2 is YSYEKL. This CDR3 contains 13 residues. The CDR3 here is CASSLMPGAGYTF. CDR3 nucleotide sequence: TGCGCCAGCAGCCTGATGCCGGGGGCTGGCTACACCTTC.

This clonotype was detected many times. Here the CDR3 reads CASSQGGGNSNQPQHF. The DNA for the CDR3 is TGTGCCAGCAGCCAAGGTGGGGGAAATAGCAATCAGCCCCAGCATTTT. The genes are TRBV4-2 and TRBJ1-5; possible D gene TRBD1, 5 bases. Trimming removed 1 base from V and 0 bases from J, with 10 bases in between. The CDR3 sequence is 16 residues long. Germline V gives CDR1 LGHNA, CDR2 YNFKEQ.

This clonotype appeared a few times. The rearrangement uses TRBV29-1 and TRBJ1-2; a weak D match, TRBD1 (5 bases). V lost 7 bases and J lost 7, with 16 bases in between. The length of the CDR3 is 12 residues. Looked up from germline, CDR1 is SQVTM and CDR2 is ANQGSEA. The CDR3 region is CSAGGEGSGYTF. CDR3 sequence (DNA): TGCAGCGCGGGGGGGGAGGGGTCTGGCTACACCTTC.

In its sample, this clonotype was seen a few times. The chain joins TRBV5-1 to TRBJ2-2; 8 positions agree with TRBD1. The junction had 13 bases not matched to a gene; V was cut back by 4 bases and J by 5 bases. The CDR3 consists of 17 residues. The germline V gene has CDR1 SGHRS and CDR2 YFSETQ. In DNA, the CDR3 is TGCGCCAGCAGCAACCGGGACAGGCTCACTGAGACCGGGGAGCTGTTTTTT. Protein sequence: CASSNRDRLTETGELFF.

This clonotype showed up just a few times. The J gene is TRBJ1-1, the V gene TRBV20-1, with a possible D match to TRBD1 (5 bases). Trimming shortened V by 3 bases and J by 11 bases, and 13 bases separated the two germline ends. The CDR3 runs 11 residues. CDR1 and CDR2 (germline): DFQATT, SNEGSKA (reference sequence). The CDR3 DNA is TGCAGTGCTAGCCTTCAGGGAAGCGCTTTCTTT. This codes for CSASLQGSAFF.

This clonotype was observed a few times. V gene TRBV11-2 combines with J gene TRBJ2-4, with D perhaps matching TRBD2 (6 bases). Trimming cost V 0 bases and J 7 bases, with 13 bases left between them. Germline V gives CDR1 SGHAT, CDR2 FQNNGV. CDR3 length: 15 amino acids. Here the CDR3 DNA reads TGTGCCAGCAGCTTAGAAGTCGGGGAGGTGAACATTCAGTACTTC. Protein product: CASSLEVGEVNIQYF. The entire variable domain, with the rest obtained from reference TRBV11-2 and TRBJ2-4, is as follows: EAGVAQSPRYKIIEKRQSVAFWCNPISGHATLYWYQQILGQGPKLLIQFQNNGVVDDSQLPKDRFSAERLKGVDSTLKIQPAKLEDSAVYLCASSLEVGEVNIQYFGAGTRLSVL.

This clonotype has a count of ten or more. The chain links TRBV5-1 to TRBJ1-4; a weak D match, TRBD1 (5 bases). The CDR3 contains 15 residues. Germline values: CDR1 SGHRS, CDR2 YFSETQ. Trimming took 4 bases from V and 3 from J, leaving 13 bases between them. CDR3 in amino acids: CASSDRGAANEKLFF. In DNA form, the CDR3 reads TGCGCCAGCAGCGACAGAGGGGCGGCTAATGAAAAACTGTTTTTT.

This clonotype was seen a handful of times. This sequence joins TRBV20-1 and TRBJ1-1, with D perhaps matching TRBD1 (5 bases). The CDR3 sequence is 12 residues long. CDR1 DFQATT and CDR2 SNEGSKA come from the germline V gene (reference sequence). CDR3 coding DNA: TGCAGCGGGGGACGGACGAACACTGAAGCTTTCTTT. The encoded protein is CSGGRTNTEAFF.

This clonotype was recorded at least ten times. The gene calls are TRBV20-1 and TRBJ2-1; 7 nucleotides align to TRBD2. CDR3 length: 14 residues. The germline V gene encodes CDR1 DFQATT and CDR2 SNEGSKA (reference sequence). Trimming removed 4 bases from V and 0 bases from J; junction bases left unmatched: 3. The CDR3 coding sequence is TGCAGTGCTATGAGCGGGGACTCCTACAATGAGCAGTTCTTC. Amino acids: CSAMSGDSYNEQFF.

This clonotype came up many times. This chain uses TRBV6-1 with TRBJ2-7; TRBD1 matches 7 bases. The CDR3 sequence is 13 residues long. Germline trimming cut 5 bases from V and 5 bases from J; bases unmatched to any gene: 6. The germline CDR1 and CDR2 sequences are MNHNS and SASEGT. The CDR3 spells CASSRSGTDEQYF. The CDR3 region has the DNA TGTGCCAGCAGTAGATCCGGGACAGACGAGCAGTACTTC.

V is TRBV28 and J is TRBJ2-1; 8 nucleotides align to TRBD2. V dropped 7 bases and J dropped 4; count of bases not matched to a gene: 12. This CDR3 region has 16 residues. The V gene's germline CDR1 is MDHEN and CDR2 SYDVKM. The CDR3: CASNVSIKRGYNEQFF. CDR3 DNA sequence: TGTGCCAGCAACGTTTCGATCAAGCGGGGGTACAATGAGCAGTTCTTC.

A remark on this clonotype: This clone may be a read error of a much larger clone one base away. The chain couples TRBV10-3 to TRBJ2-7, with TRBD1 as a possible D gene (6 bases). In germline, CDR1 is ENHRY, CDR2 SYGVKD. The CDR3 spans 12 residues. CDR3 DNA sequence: TGTGCCGTCAGTGAAGGGGGCTACGAGCAGTACTTC. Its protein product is CAVSEGGYEQYF.

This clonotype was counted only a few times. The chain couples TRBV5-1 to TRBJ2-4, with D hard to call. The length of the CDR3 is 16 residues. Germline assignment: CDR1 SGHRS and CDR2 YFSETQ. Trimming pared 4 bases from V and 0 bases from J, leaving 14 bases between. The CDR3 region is CASSPETPPAKNIQYF. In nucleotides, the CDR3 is TGCGCCAGCAGCCCGGAGACTCCACCAGCCAAAAACATTCAGTACTTC.

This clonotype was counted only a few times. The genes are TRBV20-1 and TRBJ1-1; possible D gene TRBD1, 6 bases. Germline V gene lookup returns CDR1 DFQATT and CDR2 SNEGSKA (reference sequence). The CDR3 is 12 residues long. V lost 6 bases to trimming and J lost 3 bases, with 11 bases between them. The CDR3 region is CSAVWGHTEAFF. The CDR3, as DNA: TGCAGTGCCGTGTGGGGGCACACTGAAGCTTTCTTT.

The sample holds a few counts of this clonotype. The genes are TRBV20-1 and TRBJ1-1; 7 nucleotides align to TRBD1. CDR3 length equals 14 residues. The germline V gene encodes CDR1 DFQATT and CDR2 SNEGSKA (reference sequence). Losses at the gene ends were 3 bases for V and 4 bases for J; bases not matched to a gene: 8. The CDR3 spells CSAREQYRGTEAFF. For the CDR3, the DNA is TGCAGTGCTAGGGAACAGTACAGGGGCACTGAAGCTTTCTTT.

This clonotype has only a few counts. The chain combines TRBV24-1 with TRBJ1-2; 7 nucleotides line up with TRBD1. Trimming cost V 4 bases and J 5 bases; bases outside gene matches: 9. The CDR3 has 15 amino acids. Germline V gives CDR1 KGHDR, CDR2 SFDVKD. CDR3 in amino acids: CATSDPGTALYGYTF. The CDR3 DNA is TGTGCCACCAGTGACCCCGGGACAGCCTTGTATGGCTACACCTTC.

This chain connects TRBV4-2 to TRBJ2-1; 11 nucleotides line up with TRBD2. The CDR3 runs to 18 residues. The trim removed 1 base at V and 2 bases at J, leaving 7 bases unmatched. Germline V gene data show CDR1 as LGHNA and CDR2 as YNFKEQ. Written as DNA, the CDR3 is TGTGCCAGCAGCCAAGTGTCAGGGACTAGCGGAACCTACAATGAGCAGTTCTTC. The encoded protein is CASSQVSGTSGTYNEQFF.

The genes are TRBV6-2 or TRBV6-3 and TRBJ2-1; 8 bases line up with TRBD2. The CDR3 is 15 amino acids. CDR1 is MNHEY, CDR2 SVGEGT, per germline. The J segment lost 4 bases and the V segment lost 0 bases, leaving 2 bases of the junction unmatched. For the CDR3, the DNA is TGTGCCAGCAGTTACTCTAGCGGGGTGTACAATGAGCAGTTCTTC. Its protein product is CASSYSSGVYNEQFF.

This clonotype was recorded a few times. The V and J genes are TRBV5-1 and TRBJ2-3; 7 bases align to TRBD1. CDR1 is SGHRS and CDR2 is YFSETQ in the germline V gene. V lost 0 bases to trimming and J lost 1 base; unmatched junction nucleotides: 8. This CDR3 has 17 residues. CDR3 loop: CASSLEGQRSGTDTQYF. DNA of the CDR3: TGCGCCAGCAGCTTGGAGGGACAGCGTTCTGGCACAGATACGCAGTATTTT.

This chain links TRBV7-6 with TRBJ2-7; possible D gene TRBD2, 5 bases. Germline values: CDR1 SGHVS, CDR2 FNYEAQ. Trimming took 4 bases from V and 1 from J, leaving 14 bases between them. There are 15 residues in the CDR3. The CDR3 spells CASSYGWPGSYEQYF. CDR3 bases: TGTGCCAGCAGCTATGGTTGGCCGGGGTCCTACGAGCAGTACTTC. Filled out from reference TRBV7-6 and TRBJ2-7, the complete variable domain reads GAGVSQSPRYKVTKRGQDVALRCDPISGHVSLYWYRQALGQGPEFLTYFNYEAQQDKSGLPNDRFSAERPEGSISTLTIQRTEQRDSAMYRCASSYGWPGSYEQYFGPGTRLTVT.

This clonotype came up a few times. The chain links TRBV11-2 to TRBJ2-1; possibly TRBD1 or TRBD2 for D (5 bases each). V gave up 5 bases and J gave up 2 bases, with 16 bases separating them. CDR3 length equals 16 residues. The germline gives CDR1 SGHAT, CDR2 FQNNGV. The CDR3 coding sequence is TGTGCCAGCAGCCCTCAAGAGGGGCTCACCTACAATGAGCAGTTCTTC. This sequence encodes CASSPQEGLTYNEQFF.

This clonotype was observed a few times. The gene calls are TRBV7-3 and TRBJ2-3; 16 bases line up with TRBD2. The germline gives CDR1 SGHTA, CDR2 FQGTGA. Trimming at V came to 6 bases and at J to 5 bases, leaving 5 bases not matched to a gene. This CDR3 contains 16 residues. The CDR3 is CASSSGLAGGQDTQYF. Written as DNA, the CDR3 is TGTGCCAGCAGTTCGGGACTAGCGGGAGGGCAAGATACGCAGTATTTT.

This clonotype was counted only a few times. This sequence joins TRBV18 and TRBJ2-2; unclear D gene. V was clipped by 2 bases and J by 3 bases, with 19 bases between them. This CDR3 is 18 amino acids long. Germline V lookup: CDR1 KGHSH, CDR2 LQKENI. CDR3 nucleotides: TGTGCCAGCTCACCAAGACGCGTTTCCAGTCGGGACACCGGGGAGCTGTTTTTT. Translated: CASSPRRVSSRDTGELFF.